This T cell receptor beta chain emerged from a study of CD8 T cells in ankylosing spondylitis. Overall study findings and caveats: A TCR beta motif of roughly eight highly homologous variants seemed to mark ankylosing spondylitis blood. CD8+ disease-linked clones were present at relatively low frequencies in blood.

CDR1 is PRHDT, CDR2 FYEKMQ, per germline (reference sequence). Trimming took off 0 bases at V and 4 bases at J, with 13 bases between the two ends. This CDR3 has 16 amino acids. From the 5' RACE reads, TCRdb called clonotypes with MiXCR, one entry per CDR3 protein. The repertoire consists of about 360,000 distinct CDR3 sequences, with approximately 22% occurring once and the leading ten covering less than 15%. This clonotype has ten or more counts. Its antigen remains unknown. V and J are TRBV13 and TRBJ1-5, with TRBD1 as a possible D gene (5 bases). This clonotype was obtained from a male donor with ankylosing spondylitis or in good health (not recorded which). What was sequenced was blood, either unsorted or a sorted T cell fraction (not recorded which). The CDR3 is CASSLGAVGRNQPQHF. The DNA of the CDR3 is TGTGCCAGCAGCTTAGGGGCAGTGGGACGGAATCAGCCCCAGCATTTT. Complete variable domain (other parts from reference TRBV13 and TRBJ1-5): AAGVIQSPRHLIKEKRETATLKCYPIPRHDTVYWYQQGPGQDPQFLISFYEKMQSDKGSIPDRFSAQQFSDYHSELNMSSLELGDSALYFCASSLGAVGRNQPQHFGDGTRLSIL.